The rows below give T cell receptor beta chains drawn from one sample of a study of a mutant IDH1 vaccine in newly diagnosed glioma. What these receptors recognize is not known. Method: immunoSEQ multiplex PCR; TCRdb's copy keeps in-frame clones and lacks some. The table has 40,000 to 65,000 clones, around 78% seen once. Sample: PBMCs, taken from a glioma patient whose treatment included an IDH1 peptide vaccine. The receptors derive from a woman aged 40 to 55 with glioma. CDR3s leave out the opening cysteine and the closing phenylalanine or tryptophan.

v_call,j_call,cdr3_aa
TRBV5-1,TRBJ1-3,ASSIDLGSGNTIY
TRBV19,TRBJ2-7,ASTPRGGYSYEQY
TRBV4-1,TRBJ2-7,ASSRTGGTPYEQY
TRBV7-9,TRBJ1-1,ASSLGSVGSHTEAF
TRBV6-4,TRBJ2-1,ASSDSASGGSNEQF
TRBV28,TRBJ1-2,ASSLGGKGDGYT
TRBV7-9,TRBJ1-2,ASSLIPTGGIGYT
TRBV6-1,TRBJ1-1,ASNRVGTEAF
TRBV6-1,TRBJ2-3,ALTPYTDTQY
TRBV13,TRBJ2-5,ASSRQGLRETQY
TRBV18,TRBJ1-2,ASSRGAGYGYT
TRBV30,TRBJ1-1,ASNGDYTEAF
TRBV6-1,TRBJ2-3,ASSDRTEAPATQY
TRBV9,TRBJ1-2,ASSVSTGPGYT
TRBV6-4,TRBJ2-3,ASSGQNTDTQY